The 18 T cell receptor beta chains in this list originate from one sample, sequenced in a study of siplizumab effects on memory and regulatory T cells. Generated by immunoSEQ multiplex PCR, the TCRdb table keeps only in-frame clones and is missing some. The sample yields 100,000 or so clones, around 90% seen once. Source material: Tregs sorted from blood. The receptors come from a human donor in good health.

The chain recombines TRBV19 with TRBJ2-7; the D gene is possibly TRBD2 (6 bases). This CDR3 is 14 amino acids long. Germline values: CDR1 LNHDA, CDR2 SQIVND (reference sequence). Trimming removed 6 bases from V and 3 bases from J, with 15 bases in between. The DNA of the CDR3 is TGTGCCAGTAGAGATACCGGGAGAGGCTACGAGCAGTACTTC. This sequence encodes CASRDTGRGYEQYF.

This clone was seen a few times. This chain joins TRBV7-3 and TRBJ1-1, with TRBD1 as a possible D gene (6 bases). The germline gives CDR1 SGHTA, CDR2 FQGTGA. The V gene lost 5 bases and the J gene lost 12 bases, with 19 bases spanning the gap. This CDR3 has 13 amino acids. The chain's CDR3 is CASSPLQGGTTFF. The CDR3 DNA sequence: TGTGCCAGCAGCCCGTTACAGGGAGGGACGACTTTCTTT.

CDR3 sequence reads: CSVEGAGNTIYF. Written as DNA, the CDR3 is TGCAGCGTTGAAGGCGCCGGGAACACCATATATTTT. V is TRBV29-1 and J is TRBJ1-3; D gene unclear. V was clipped by 1 base and J by 7 bases, with 8 bases between them. The V gene's germline CDR1 is SQVTM and CDR2 ANQGSEA. The CDR3 contains 12 residues. Full variable domain (outside the CDR3, taken from reference TRBV29-1 and TRBJ1-3): SAVISQKPSRDICQRGTSLTIQCQVDSQVTMMFWYRQQPGQSLTLIATANQGSEATYESGFVIDKFPISRPNLTFSTLTVSNMSPEDSSIYLCSVEGAGNTIYFGEGSWLTVV.

The chain recombines TRBV7-3 with TRBJ2-1, with TRBD2 matching over 7 bases. Germline lookup yields CDR1 SGHTA and CDR2 FQGTGA. The V and J ends lost 5 bases and 5 bases, in that order; junction bases with no gene match: 3. The CDR3 sequence is 13 residues long. The CDR3 region has the DNA TGTGCCAGCAGCCTGGGACTACACAATGAGCAGTTCTTC. Protein sequence: CASSLGLHNEQFF.

The CDR3 loop reads CASSLARERGYTF. CDR3 bases: TGTGCCAGCAGTCTTGCAAGGGAAAGGGGATACACCTTC. The chain employs TRBV28 and TRBJ1-2, with a possible D match to TRBD1 (5 bases). Trimming left V 5 bases short and J 11 bases short, with 18 bases between. The CDR3 length is 13 residues. Germline CDR1 MDHEN, CDR2 SYDVKM.

The chain links TRBV6-6 to TRBJ2-1; a weak D match, TRBD1 (6 bases). This CDR3 contains 13 residues. The V gene's germline CDR1 is MNHNY and CDR2 SVGAGI (reference sequence). Trimming stripped 5 bases from V and 15 bases from J, with 20 bases between. The chain's CDR3 is CASSAQTGRQTFF. CDR3 in DNA: TGTGCCAGCAGTGCGCAGACAGGCCGCCAGACGTTCTTC.

J is TRBJ2-7 and V is TRBV28, with D unclear. Trimming removed 10 bases from V and 7 bases from J, with 11 bases in between. CDR1 MDHEN and CDR2 SYDVKM come from the germline V gene. The CDR3 covers 10 residues. Here the CDR3 reads CATKRGEQYF. The CDR3 DNA sequence: TGTGCCACCAAGAGAGGAGAGCAGTACTTC.

The J gene is TRBJ2-5, the V gene TRBV23-1; D not resolved. TRBV23-1 is identified as an open reading frame with a role that is uncertain. The V and J ends lost 3 bases and 5 bases respectively, with 4 bases between them. The CDR3 runs 11 residues. The CDR3 here is CASSQGETQYF. The CDR3 DNA sequence: TGCGCCAGCAGTCAGGGGGAGACCCAGTACTTC.

The chain has TRBV29-1 and TRBJ1-2, with 7 bases fitting TRBD1. Losses at the gene ends were 7 bases for V and 4 bases for J; bases not matched to a gene: 3. The germline gives CDR1 SQVTM, CDR2 ANQGSEA. The CDR3 is 11 amino acids. The CDR3 bases are TGCAGCGCCGGGGACAGCTATGGCTACACCTTC. Encoded protein: CSAGDSYGYTF.

This clone has a single count. The chain combines TRBV6-5 with TRBJ1-1; D may be TRBD1 (5 bases). CDR3 length: 12 amino acids. CDR1 and CDR2 from the germline V gene are MNHEY and SVGAGI. The V gene lost 5 bases and the J gene lost 5 bases, with 9 bases spanning the gap. The CDR3 bases are TGTGCCAGCAGTAAAGGGGTTACTGAAGCTTTCTTT. It encodes CASSKGVTEAFF.

The CDR3 bases are TGTGCCAGTAGTGTAACCCGGACGGTCAATCAGCCCCAGCATTTT. This translates into CASSVTRTVNQPQHF. V is TRBV19 and J is TRBJ1-5, with no clear D. V was trimmed by 5 bases and J by 3 bases, leaving 14 bases between them. Germline V gives CDR1 LNHDA, CDR2 SQIVND (reference sequence). CDR3 length: 15 residues.

This clone showed up just a few times. The V call is TRBV7-2, the J call TRBJ2-1; the D gene could be TRBD1 or TRBD2 (5 bases each). Germline V CDR1 and CDR2: SGHTA, FQGNSA. CDR3 length: 15 amino acids. Trimming shortened V by 5 bases and J by 7 bases, and 18 bases separated the two germline ends. Here the CDR3 reads CASSDRDHQSNEQFF. The CDR3 DNA sequence: TGTGCCAGCAGCGACCGGGACCACCAAAGTAATGAGCAGTTCTTC.

The CDR3 region is CASSLAGQGFAYEQYF. As DNA, the CDR3 is TGTGCCAGCAGCTTAGCTGGGCAGGGCTTCGCCTACGAGCAGTACTTC. The chain recombines TRBV7-9 with TRBJ2-7; a weak D match, TRBD1 (5 bases). Trimming took off 0 bases at V and 2 bases at J, with 14 bases between the two ends. The germline V gene has CDR1 SEHNR and CDR2 FQNEAQ (reference sequence). CDR3 length: 16 residues.

The chain couples TRBV18 to TRBJ1-5, with D unclear. Trimming took off 2 bases at V and 5 bases at J, with 7 bases between the two ends. Germline V lookup: CDR1 KGHSH, CDR2 LQKENI. The CDR3 length is 13 residues. The CDR3 nucleotides are TGTGCCAGCTCACCAAGGGTAGATCAGCCCCAGCATTTT. It codes for CASSPRVDQPQHF.

This chain links TRBV2 with TRBJ2-7, with TRBD1 as a possible D gene (5 bases). The CDR3 totals 12 residues. Deletions cut 4 bases from V and 3 bases from J, with 7 bases between. CDR1 is SNHLY and CDR2 is FYNNEI in the germline V gene. The CDR3 protein is CASSGQYYEQYF. CDR3 nucleotides: TGTGCCAGCAGTGGACAGTACTACGAGCAGTACTTC.

The genes are TRBV7-9 and TRBJ2-4; the match to TRBD2 covers 11 bases. CDR3 length equals 14 residues. Trimming removed 4 bases from V and 9 bases from J; junction bases left unmatched: 5. Germline CDR1 SEHNR, CDR2 FQNEAQ (reference sequence). The CDR3 protein is CASSSTSGKGIQYF. CDR3 DNA: TGTGCCAGCAGCTCGACTAGCGGGAAGGGCATTCAGTACTTC.

The gene calls are TRBV29-1 and TRBJ2-5, with 9 positions matching TRBD1. After removal of 7 bases from V and 5 bases from J, the junction contained 14 bases not matched to a gene. The CDR3 sequence is 15 residues long. Germline V gene lookup returns CDR1 SQVTM and CDR2 ANQGSEA. As DNA, the CDR3 is TGCAGCGCTCTAGATACCGGGACAGGGTTGGAGACCCAGTACTTC. Protein: CSALDTGTGLETQYF.

The chain joins TRBV5-8 to TRBJ1-1, with D hard to call. The V gene's germline CDR1 is SGHTS and CDR2 YDEGEE. The CDR3 consists of 14 residues. V lost 1 base, J lost 0 bases, and 7 bases lay in between. The DNA of the CDR3 is TGTGCCAGCAGCTTGTGGCAGGTGAACACTGAAGCTTTCTTT. Residues: CASSLWQVNTEAFF.